This T cell receptor beta chain was recorded in a study of response to subunit inactivated influenza vaccine. Trimming removed 0 bases at V and 2 bases at J, with 12 bases between. CDR3 length: 16 residues. In germline, CDR1 is MNHEY, CDR2 SVGAGI. TCRdb passed the RT-PCR reads through MiXCR, listing each CDR3 protein once. The table records about half a million distinct CDR3 sequences, 25% of them present only once. The source of this sequence is a man aged 45-65 years who received an inactivated influenza vaccine. The sequences come from CD4+ T cells sorted from PBMCs, collected 5 days after vaccination. J is TRBJ2-3 and V is TRBV6-5; D may be TRBD1 or TRBD2 (5 bases each). The CDR3 here is CASSYSGVMATDTQYF. As DNA, the CDR3 is TGTGCCAGCAGTTACTCGGGGGTCATGGCCACAGATACGCAGTATTTT.